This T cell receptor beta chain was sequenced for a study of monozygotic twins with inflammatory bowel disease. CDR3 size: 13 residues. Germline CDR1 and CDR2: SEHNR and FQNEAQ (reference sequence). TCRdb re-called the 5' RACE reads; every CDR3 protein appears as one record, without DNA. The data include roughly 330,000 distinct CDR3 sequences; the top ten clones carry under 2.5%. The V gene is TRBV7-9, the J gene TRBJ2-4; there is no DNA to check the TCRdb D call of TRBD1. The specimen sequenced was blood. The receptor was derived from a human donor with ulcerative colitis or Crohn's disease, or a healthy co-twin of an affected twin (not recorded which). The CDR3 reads CASSWGRKNIQYF.